The T cell receptor (beta chain) described here comes from a study of Ad26.COV2.S vaccination and SARS-CoV-2 variants. Study background: Ad26.COV2.S shots went into the muscle once or twice, 56 days apart.

Treatment denoted: around 19 received Ad26.COV2.S at low or high dose, single or two shots; about 5 received placebo; per-sample allocation not given. Day 63 after the first vaccine or placebo injection was the time point for sampling. This clone was observed a handful of times. The protocol was immunoSEQ multiplex PCR, while the TCRdb copy is restricted to in-frame clones and leaves out a portion. Among some 340,000 clones listed, more than 70% were seen once. The material was peripheral blood, obtained in a trial of Ad26.COV2.S vaccine versus placebo. This receptor was taken from a person between 18 and 65 years old who received the Ad26.COV2.S COVID-19 vaccine or a placebo.

The CDR3 bases are TGTGCCAGCAGCTGGACAGGGTCTAATGAAAAACTGTTTTTT. Its translation: CASSWTGSNEKLFF. The chain is built from TRBV5-4 and TRBJ1-4; 8 bases match TRBD1. The germline V gene encodes CDR1 SGHNT and CDR2 YYREEE (reference sequence). The CDR3 consists of 14 residues. The ends lost 3 bases at V and 3 bases at J; junction bases unmatched: 1.